A single sample is the source of the 25 T cell receptor beta chains below, sequenced in a study of cytomegalovirus exposure and HLA in healthy donors (TCRdb year 2017). Libraries were constructed by the immunoSEQ multiplex PCR assay. The multiplex PCR relied on a mix of 60 forward primers for TCR Vbeta segments and 13 reverse primers for TCR Jbeta segments. TCRdb took this table from immuneACCESS and kept in-frame rearrangements with V and J called. Such tables lack part of the clones; where checked against another copy, unresolved V genes explain under half of the gap, and the rest is unexplained. Across this sample there are roughly 100,000 clones, with 75% to 85% seen only once. Together, the top ten hold approximately 5% of the sample. The sequencing input was PBMCs. The receptors were gathered from a woman between 35 and 50 years old in good health and CMV-seronegative.

The chain carries TRBV19 and TRBJ1-2; D is undetermined. The CDR3 length is 13 residues. CDR1 and CDR2 (germline): LNHDA, SQIVND (reference sequence). As DNA, the CDR3 is TGTGTCTCAAAGGAGGGAGGCAACTATGGCTACACCTTC. It translates to CVSKEGGNYGYTF.

The V and J genes are TRBV29-1 and TRBJ1-1, with D possibly TRBD1 on 5 matching bases. This CDR3 region has 14 residues. Germline CDR1 and CDR2: SQVTM and ANQGSEA. V lost 3 bases, J lost 5 bases, and 16 bases lay in between. The CDR3 reads CSVDPSGELTEAFF. The DNA of the CDR3 is TGCAGCGTTGACCCCTCGGGGGAACTTACTGAAGCTTTCTTT.

The rearrangement uses TRBV18 and TRBJ1-2; D possibly corresponds to TRBD1 (5 bases). V lost 4 bases to trimming and J lost 11 bases, with 11 bases between them. CDR1 KGHSH and CDR2 LQKENI come from the germline V gene. The CDR3 length is 11 residues. CDR3 DNA: TGTGCCAGCTCACTGGGACTGGAATACACCTTC. This encodes CASSLGLEYTF.

This chain uses TRBV5-6 with TRBJ2-3; D not resolved. Trimming took 1 base from V and 2 from J, leaving 8 bases between them. Germline loops: CDR1 SGHDT, CDR2 YYEEEE. The CDR3 loop spans 14 amino acids. The CDR3 spells CASSLTGSTDTQYF. The CDR3 nucleotides read TGTGCCAGCAGCTTGACCGGTTCCACAGATACGCAGTATTTT. Full variable domain (rest looked up from reference TRBV5-6 and TRBJ2-3): DAGVTQSPTHLIKTRGQQVTLRCSPKSGHDTVSWYQQALGQGPQFIFQYYEEEERQRGNFPDRFSGHQFPNYSSELNVNALLLGDSALYLCASSLTGSTDTQYFGPGTRLTVL.

This clone occurred a few times. The V and J genes are TRBV19 and TRBJ1-5, with 7 bases fitting TRBD1. Germline trimming cut 4 bases from V and 1 base from J; bases unmatched to any gene: 10. The length of the CDR3 is 17 residues. Germline lookup yields CDR1 LNHDA and CDR2 SQIVND (reference sequence). CDR3 sequence reads: CASSRGRTGGSNQPQHF. The CDR3 coding sequence is TGTGCCAGTAGTAGGGGTCGGACAGGTGGGAGCAATCAGCCCCAGCATTTT.

Comments on this clone: A read error may produce the germline difference seen at one junction end. The rearrangement uses TRBV7-9 and TRBJ1-2; TRBD1 aligns across 10 bases. In germline, CDR1 is SEHNR, CDR2 FQNEAQ (reference sequence). CDR3 length: 17 residues. The CDR3 is CASGPSMGTGVIHGYIF. As DNA, the CDR3 is TGTGCCAGCGGCCCCTCGATGGGGACAGGGGTAATCCATGGCTACATCTTC.

The chain employs TRBV5-1 and TRBJ2-1; D might be TRBD1 (6 bases). This CDR3 comprises 16 residues. Germline V gene lookup returns CDR1 SGHRS and CDR2 YFSETQ. V dropped 1 base and J dropped 1 base, with 12 bases sitting between them. Here the CDR3 DNA reads TGCGCCAGCAGCTTGAACCCAGGGGTATCCTACAATGAGCAGTTCTTC. Translation: CASSLNPGVSYNEQFF.

V and J are TRBV6-1 and TRBJ1-3; possible D gene TRBD1, 5 bases. This CDR3 comprises 17 residues. V lost 3 bases and J lost 4, with 19 bases in between. Germline V CDR1 and CDR2: MNHNS, SASEGT. As DNA, the CDR3 is TGTGCCAGCAGTGACCGACAGCCGGAATCACAGGGAAACACCATATATTTT. Encoded protein: CASSDRQPESQGNTIYF.

This clone was counted a few times. The chain recombines TRBV27 with TRBJ1-1; 9 nucleotides match TRBD1. This CDR3 comprises 18 residues. J gave up 0 bases and V 4 bases, and 12 bases lay outside the gene matches. Germline CDR1 MNHEY, CDR2 SMNVEV (reference sequence). The CDR3 DNA is TGTGCCAGCAGTTCGACAACAGGGGGCGGCTGGATGAACACTGAAGCTTTCTTT. This codes for CASSSTTGGGWMNTEAFF.

The V call is TRBV2, the J call TRBJ2-3; TRBD2 aligns across 10 bases. The length of the CDR3 is 15 residues. With 5 bases clipped from V and 3 bases from J, the junction kept 5 bases outside the gene matches. Per the germline V gene, CDR1 is SNHLY and CDR2 is FYNNEI. DNA of the CDR3: TGTGCCAGCAGTTTTAGCGGGGGGAAGACAGATACGCAGTATTTT. It yields the protein CASSFSGGKTDTQYF. Full variable domain (missing parts from reference TRBV2 and TRBJ2-3): EPEVTQTPSHQVTQMGQEVILRCVPISNHLYFYWYRQILGQKVEFLVSFYNNEISEKSEIFDDQFSVERPDGSNFTLKIRSTKLEDSAMYFCASSFSGGKTDTQYFGPGTRLTVL.

The chain couples TRBV9 to TRBJ1-2; D not certain. The V and J ends lost 3 bases and 8 bases respectively, with 23 bases between them. CDR3 size: 16 residues. CDR1 and CDR2 (germline): SGDLS, YYNGEE. The CDR3 spells CASSAEQYSVGYGYTF. For the CDR3, the DNA is TGTGCCAGCAGCGCCGAACAGTATTCAGTAGGCTACGGCTACACCTTC.

V is TRBV5-1 and J is TRBJ2-5; weak D call: TRBD2 (7 bases). Trimming cost V 0 bases and J 1 base, with 16 bases left between them. Germline V gene lookup returns CDR1 SGHRS and CDR2 YFSETQ. This CDR3 spans 17 amino acids. The CDR3 nucleotides are TGCGCCAGCAGCTTGGCCGGGTTAGGGGGGGTCCAAGAGACCCAGTACTTC. It specifies CASSLAGLGGVQETQYF.

This chain uses TRBV9 with TRBJ1-1; tentatively, D is TRBD1 (5 bases). The CDR3 length is 15 residues. From germline, CDR1 is SGDLS and CDR2 YYNGEE. The V end lost 3 bases, the J end lost 0 bases, and 12 bases lay between the germline ends. The CDR3 spells CASSAQGGLNTEAFF. The CDR3 DNA follows: TGTGCCAGCAGCGCCCAGGGAGGTTTGAACACTGAAGCTTTCTTT.

The chain carries TRBV13 and TRBJ1-3; D is undetermined. This CDR3 contains 13 residues. V lost 3 bases and J lost 4, with 7 bases in between. The germline V gene has CDR1 PRHDT and CDR2 FYEKMQ (reference sequence). The CDR3 sequence: CASSLSKGNTIYF. CDR3 nucleotides: TGTGCCAGCAGCTTGAGTAAGGGAAACACCATATATTTT.

A word on this clone: Mismatch with germline at one junction end may stem from a read error. CDR3 sequence (DNA): TGCGCCAGCAGCTCTCGGACGGCGGGGAACGCTGAAGCTTTCTTT. It specifies CASSSRTAGNAEAFF. The V gene is TRBV5-1, the J gene TRBJ1-1; D unclear. The CDR3 is 15 residues long. The V gene's germline CDR1 is SGHRS and CDR2 YFSETQ.

V gene TRBV2 combines with J gene TRBJ1-2, with 10 bases identical to TRBD1. The CDR3 spans 20 residues. After removal of 5 bases from V and 1 base from J, the junction contained 19 bases not matched to a gene. CDR1 is SNHLY, CDR2 FYNNEI, per germline. The CDR3 nucleotides are TGTGCCAGCAGTCAGGTGTGGGAAGCCGGGACAGGGGATCTTAACTATGGCTACACCTTC. Translated: CASSQVWEAGTGDLNYGYTF.

This clone was detected only a few times. The chain recombines TRBV6-1 with TRBJ1-5; D is unresolved. The CDR3 runs 11 residues. The germline gives CDR1 MNHNS, CDR2 SASEGT. V lost 6 bases and J 3 bases, leaving 3 bases between the germline ends. The DNA for the CDR3 is TGTGCCAGCAGCCACAATCAGCCCCAGCATTTT. It yields the protein CASSHNQPQHF.

This clone was seen a single time. The rearrangement links TRBV4-1 to TRBJ2-4, with D uncertain. This CDR3 region has 14 residues. Trimming cost V 1 base and J 8 bases, with 12 bases left between them. Germline CDR1 reads MGHRA; CDR2 reads YSYEKL. The CDR3 DNA is TGCGCCAGCAGCCAAGTTTATTCTTCTCACATTCAGTACTTC. Its translation: CASSQVYSSHIQYF.

V usage is TRBV4-1 and J usage is TRBJ1-2; 9 bases match TRBD1. The germline CDR1 and CDR2 sequences are MGHRA and YSYEKL. V lost 3 bases to trimming and J lost 8 bases; unmatched junction nucleotides: 7. The length of the CDR3 is 14 residues. The CDR3 sequence is CASSQGTGREGYTF. CDR3 coding DNA: TGCGCCAGCAGCCAGGGGACAGGGAGAGAAGGCTACACCTTC.

J is TRBJ2-2 and V is TRBV5-6, with D maybe TRBD2 (6 bases). Trimming shortened V by 4 bases and J by 0 bases, and 10 bases separated the two germline ends. Germline values: CDR1 SGHDT, CDR2 YYEEEE. This CDR3 spans 15 amino acids. The CDR3: CASSTTRTNTGELFF. The CDR3 nucleotides read TGTGCCAGCAGCACGACTAGAACGAACACCGGGGAGCTGTTTTTT. Together with reference TRBV5-6 and TRBJ2-2, the CDR3 gives the full variable domain: DAGVTQSPTHLIKTRGQQVTLRCSPKSGHDTVSWYQQALGQGPQFIFQYYEEEERQRGNFPDRFSGHQFPNYSSELNVNALLLGDSALYLCASSTTRTNTGELFFGEGSRLTVL.

This chain connects TRBV5-1 to TRBJ1-1; 9 bases line up with TRBD1. V lost 0 bases to trimming and J lost 6 bases; unmatched junction nucleotides: 6. The germline V gene has CDR1 SGHRS and CDR2 YFSETQ. CDR3 size: 15 residues. CDR3 coding DNA: TGCGCCAGCAGCTTGGCTCTACAGGGGGCCTCTGAAGCTTTCTTT. Protein: CASSLALQGASEAFF.

This clone was seen more than once but under ten times. V gene TRBV4-1 combines with J gene TRBJ2-6; 7 nucleotides line up with TRBD1. Germline CDR1 MGHRA, CDR2 YSYEKL. Losses at the gene ends were 7 bases for V and 0 bases for J; bases not matched to a gene: 9. The CDR3 is 17 amino acids. The CDR3 nucleotides read TGCGCCAGCACATTACAGGGGATCGACTCTGGGGCCAACGTCCTGACTTTC. Its protein product is CASTLQGIDSGANVLTF.

The chain is built from TRBV7-9 and TRBJ2-2, with D perhaps matching TRBD1 (6 bases). Per germline, CDR1 SEHNR and CDR2 FQNEAQ (reference sequence). This CDR3 comprises 16 residues. Trimming pared 5 bases from V and 3 bases from J, leaving 16 bases between. The CDR3 DNA is TGTGCCAGCAGCCCCGGACAGCCTGGAGACACCGGGGAGCTGTTTTTT. Encoded protein: CASSPGQPGDTGELFF.

Only a few counts were recorded for this clone. This chain links TRBV7-6 with TRBJ2-5; TRBD2 agrees at 11 bases. With 5 bases clipped from V and 3 bases from J, the junction kept 5 bases outside the gene matches. The CDR3 is 15 residues long. Germline CDR1 reads SGHVS; CDR2 reads FNYEAQ. CDR3 sequence reads: CASSTSGGVEETQYF. In DNA, the CDR3 is TGTGCCAGCAGCACTAGCGGGGGAGTGGAAGAGACCCAGTACTTC. The full variable domain, in which reference TRBV7-6 and TRBJ2-5 provide the parts outside the CDR3, is GAGVSQSPRYKVTKRGQDVALRCDPISGHVSLYWYRQALGQGPEFLTYFNYEAQQDKSGLPNDRFSAERPEGSISTLTIQRTEQRDSAMYRCASSTSGGVEETQYFGPGTRLLVL.

This clone was counted only a few times. The rearrangement joins TRBV6-5 to TRBJ1-1; D is unclear. Germline V gives CDR1 MNHEY, CDR2 SVGAGI. Between the trimmed V and J ends, which lost 3 bases and 2 bases, there was a span of 10 bases. The CDR3 runs to 14 residues. The CDR3 bases are TGTGCCAGCAGTTATGGTGAGGCTAACACTGAAGCTTTCTTT. Protein: CASSYGEANTEAFF.